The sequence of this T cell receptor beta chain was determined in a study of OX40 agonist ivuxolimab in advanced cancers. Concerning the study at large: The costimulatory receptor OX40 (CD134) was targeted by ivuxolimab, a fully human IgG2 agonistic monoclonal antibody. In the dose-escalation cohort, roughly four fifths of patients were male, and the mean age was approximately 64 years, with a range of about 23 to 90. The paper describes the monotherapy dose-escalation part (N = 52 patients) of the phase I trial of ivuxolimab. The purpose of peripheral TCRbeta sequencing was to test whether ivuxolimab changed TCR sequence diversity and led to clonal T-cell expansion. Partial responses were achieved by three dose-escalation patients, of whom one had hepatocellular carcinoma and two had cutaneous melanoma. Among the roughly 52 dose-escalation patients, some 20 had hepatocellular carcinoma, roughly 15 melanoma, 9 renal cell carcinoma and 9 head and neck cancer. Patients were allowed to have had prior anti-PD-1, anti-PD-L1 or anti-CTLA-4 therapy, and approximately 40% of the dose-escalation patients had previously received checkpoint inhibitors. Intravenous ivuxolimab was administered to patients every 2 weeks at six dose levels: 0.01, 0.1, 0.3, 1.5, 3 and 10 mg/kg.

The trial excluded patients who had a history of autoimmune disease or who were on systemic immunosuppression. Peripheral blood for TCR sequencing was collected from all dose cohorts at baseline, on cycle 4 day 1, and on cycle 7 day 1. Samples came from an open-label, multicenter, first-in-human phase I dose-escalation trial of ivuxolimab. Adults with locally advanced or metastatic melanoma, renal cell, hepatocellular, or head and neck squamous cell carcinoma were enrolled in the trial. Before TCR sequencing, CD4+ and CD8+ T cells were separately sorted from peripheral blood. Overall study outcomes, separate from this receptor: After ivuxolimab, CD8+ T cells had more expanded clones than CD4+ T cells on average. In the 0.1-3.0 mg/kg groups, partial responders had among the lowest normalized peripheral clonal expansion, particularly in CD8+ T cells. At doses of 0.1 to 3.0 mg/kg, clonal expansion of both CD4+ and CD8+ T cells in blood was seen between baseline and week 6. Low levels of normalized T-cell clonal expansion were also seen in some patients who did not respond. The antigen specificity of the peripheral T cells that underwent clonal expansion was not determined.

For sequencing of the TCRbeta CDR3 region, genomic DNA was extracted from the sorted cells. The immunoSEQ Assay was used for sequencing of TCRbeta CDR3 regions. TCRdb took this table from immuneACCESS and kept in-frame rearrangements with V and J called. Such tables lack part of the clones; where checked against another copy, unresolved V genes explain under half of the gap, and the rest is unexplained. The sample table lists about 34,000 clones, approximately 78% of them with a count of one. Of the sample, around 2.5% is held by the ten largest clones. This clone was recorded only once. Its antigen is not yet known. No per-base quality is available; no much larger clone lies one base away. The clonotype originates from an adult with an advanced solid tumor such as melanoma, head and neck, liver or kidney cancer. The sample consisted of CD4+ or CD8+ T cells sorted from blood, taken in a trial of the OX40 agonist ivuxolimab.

The DNA sequence reads TGCGCCAGCAGCTCGGGACTAGCATCTTTTGGGGGAGATACGCAGTATTTT. It translates to CASSSGLASFGGDTQYF. The chain couples TRBV5-1 to TRBJ2-3; TRBD2 matches 9 bases in the middle. CDR1 and CDR2 are drawn from the germline V gene: SGHRS, YFSETQ. Germline trimming: 3 bases from V, 5 bases from J; junction bases outside gene matches: 13. Reading from cysteine to phenylalanine, the CDR3 counts 17 amino acids. CDR3 DNA only is kept here, 51 bases in frame from base 1.